Below are 20 T cell receptor beta chains sequenced from a single sample in a study of cytomegalovirus exposure and HLA in healthy donors. The PCR employed 60 Vbeta primers together with 13 Jbeta primers. Method: immunoSEQ multiplex PCR; TCRdb's copy keeps in-frame clones and lacks some. The sample has under 200,000 clones; around 82% are singletons. The sequenced material came from PBMCs. The receptor source for this set is a male donor in good health and CMV-seronegative.

The rearrangement links TRBV30 to TRBJ1-6; D is ambiguous. The CDR3 runs to 15 residues. Germline CDR1 reads GTSNPN; CDR2 reads SVGIG (reference sequence). Between the trimmed V and J ends, which lost 3 bases and 3 bases, there was a span of 12 bases. The CDR3 is CAWRVASDYNSPLHF. In DNA form, the CDR3 reads TGTGCCTGGAGGGTCGCCAGCGACTATAATTCACCCCTCCACTTT.

V usage is TRBV9 and J usage is TRBJ1-1, with no clear D. The length of the CDR3 is 13 residues. Trimming shortened V by 3 bases and J by 0 bases, and 6 bases separated the two germline ends. Germline V gene data show CDR1 as SGDLS and CDR2 as YYNGEE. The CDR3 nucleotides are TGTGCCAGCAGCGGATCGGTGAACACTGAAGCTTTCTTT. Translated: CASSGSVNTEAFF.

This chain links TRBV29-1 with TRBJ2-1; 12 bases fit TRBD2. CDR3 length equals 15 residues. V was clipped by 3 bases and J by 0 bases; unmatched bases: 0. Germline-derived CDR1 and CDR2 are SQVTM and ANQGSEA. In nucleotides, the CDR3 is TGCAGCGTTGAGGGACTAGCGGGCTCCTACAATGAGCAGTTCTTC. Translation gives CSVEGLAGSYNEQFF.

The chain recombines TRBV6-1 with TRBJ2-5; D unresolved. The DNA end favors TRBJ2-7, so the J call may be wrong. CDR1 MNHNS and CDR2 SASEGT come from the germline V gene. This CDR3 comprises 12 residues. As DNA, the CDR3 is TGTGCCAGCGCACCCCGGTTTTTCGAGCAGTACTTC. Translation gives CASAPRFFEQYF.

In nucleotides, the CDR3 is TGTGCCAGCAGTCTAGGACTAGTCTACGAGCAGTACTTC. The encoded protein is CASSLGLVYEQYF. This chain joins TRBV27 and TRBJ2-7, with TRBD2 matching 7 bases. In germline, CDR1 is MNHEY, CDR2 SMNVEV (reference sequence). The J segment lost 3 bases and the V segment lost 5 bases, leaving 4 bases of the junction unmatched. This CDR3 contains 13 residues.

J is TRBJ1-5 and V is TRBV18, with 11 bases that match TRBD1. CDR1 is KGHSH and CDR2 is LQKENI in the germline V gene. J was trimmed by 6 bases and V by 6 bases; bases with no gene match: 4. The CDR3 is 14 amino acids. In nucleotides, the CDR3 is TGTGCCAGCTCTCAGGACAGGGGGCTTCAGCCCCAGCATTTT. Translating gives CASSQDRGLQPQHF. Drawing the rest from reference TRBV18 and TRBJ1-5, the complete variable domain is NAGVMQNPRHLVRRRGQEARLRCSPMKGHSHVYWYRQLPEEGLKFMVYLQKENIIDESGMPKERFSAEFPKEGPSILRIQQVVRGDSAAYFCASSQDRGLQPQHFGDGTRLSIL.

The chain is built from TRBV9 and TRBJ1-2, with 7 nucleotides matching TRBD1. V lost 2 bases to trimming and J lost 6 bases; unmatched junction nucleotides: 10. CDR3 length: 15 amino acids. Looked up from germline, CDR1 is SGDLS and CDR2 is YYNGEE. The CDR3 here is CASSVNPGTGDGYTF. The CDR3 DNA is TGTGCCAGCAGCGTCAACCCCGGTACAGGGGATGGCTACACCTTC. The complete variable domain, with remaining parts taken from reference TRBV9 and TRBJ1-2, reads DSGVTQTPKHLITATGQRVTLRCSPRSGDLSVYWYQQSLDQGLQFLIQYYNGEERAKGNILERFSAQQFPDLHSELNLSSLELGDSALYFCASSVNPGTGDGYTFGSGTRLTVV.

This clone was observed once. This sequence joins TRBV5-6 and TRBJ2-4; 10 bases line up with TRBD2. This CDR3 spans 16 amino acids. The germline CDR1 and CDR2 sequences are SGHDT and YYEEEE. The V and J ends lost 4 bases and 8 bases, in that order; junction bases with no gene match: 12. Here the CDR3 reads CASSPRAGGLRDIQYF. The CDR3 nucleotides read TGTGCCAGCAGCCCCAGAGCGGGAGGGCTGAGGGACATTCAGTACTTC.

The chain is built from TRBV6-5 and TRBJ1-2; tentative D call: TRBD1 (5 bases). The ends were cut back, 6 bases at V and 7 bases at J, with 9 bases in the middle. CDR3 length equals 11 residues. From germline, CDR1 is MNHEY and CDR2 SVGAGI. DNA for the CDR3: TGTGCCAGCAGCCAGGGCGGTGGCTACACCTTC. It translates to CASSQGGGYTF.

The chain recombines TRBV5-6 with TRBJ2-5; 12 bases are a match to TRBD2. This CDR3 spans 19 amino acids. V trimming: 1 base; J trimming: 4 bases; junction bases outside the gene matches: 14. Germline-derived CDR1 and CDR2 are SGHDT and YYEEEE. The CDR3 loop is CASSLRRLAGGLPPETQYF. CDR3 coding DNA: TGTGCCAGCAGCTTGCGGCGTCTAGCGGGGGGGCTCCCCCCAGAGACCCAGTACTTC.

The rearrangement links TRBV5-5 to TRBJ2-7; TRBD2 agrees at 10 bases. The CDR3 is 18 amino acids. J lost 0 bases, V lost 0 bases, and 9 bases had no gene match. The V gene's germline CDR1 is SGHKS and CDR2 YYEKEE (reference sequence). CDR3: CASSLAGIAGGRSYEQYF. Written as DNA, the CDR3 is TGTGCCAGCAGCTTGGCCGGTATAGCGGGAGGACGCTCCTACGAGCAGTACTTC.

This clone was counted a single time. The chain carries TRBV9 and TRBJ2-5; 7 bases map to TRBD2. Germline V gene data show CDR1 as SGDLS and CDR2 as YYNGEE. V lost 5 bases and J lost 5; bases outside the gene matches: 12. This CDR3 comprises 15 residues. In DNA, the CDR3 is TGTGCCAGCAGATCAACCGGGACGGGAGGCGAGACCCAGTACTTC. It codes for CASRSTGTGGETQYF.

The chain recombines TRBV27 with TRBJ2-7; D is possibly TRBD2 (5 bases). Germline values: CDR1 MNHEY, CDR2 SMNVEV (reference sequence). The CDR3 spans 15 residues. Trimming took 7 bases from V and 0 from J, leaving 16 bases between them. CDR3 nucleotide sequence: TGTGCCAGCATTAAGAACCGGGGAGACTCCTACGAGCAGTACTTC. This codes for CASIKNRGDSYEQYF.

The genes are TRBV10-3 and TRBJ2-7; a weak D match, TRBD2 (6 bases). The V gene's germline CDR1 is ENHRY and CDR2 SYGVKD. This CDR3 contains 13 residues. Trimming removed 4 bases from V and 3 bases from J, with 10 bases in between. The CDR3 nucleotides read TGTGCCATCAGTGCCGGGGGATACTACGAGCAGTACTTC. It yields the protein CAISAGGYYEQYF.

This clone appeared a few times. V usage is TRBV6-1 and J usage is TRBJ2-7; no definite D call. Per germline, CDR1 MNHNS and CDR2 SASEGT. V was trimmed by 5 bases and J by 3 bases, leaving 8 bases between them. The CDR3 is 12 amino acids. The CDR3 region has the DNA TGTGCCAGCAGTTTAAGCCGCTACGAGCAGTACTTC. The encoded protein is CASSLSRYEQYF.

The rearrangement joins TRBV4-1 to TRBJ2-3; D might be TRBD2 (6 bases). CDR3 length: 17 amino acids. Trimming pared 2 bases from V and 3 bases from J, leaving 18 bases between. CDR1 and CDR2 from the germline V gene are MGHRA and YSYEKL. CDR3 nucleotide sequence: TGCGCCAGCAGCCAACCCCTCAGACTAGTTTCGACAGATACGCAGTATTTT. It translates to CASSQPLRLVSTDTQYF.

The chain employs TRBV7-9 and TRBJ2-3; 7 bases are a match to TRBD2. Germline CDR1 and CDR2: SEHNR and FQNEAQ (reference sequence). The CDR3 is 18 amino acids. The J segment lost 0 bases and the V segment lost 2 bases, leaving 11 bases of the junction unmatched. In DNA form, the CDR3 reads TGTGCCAGCAGCTTAAGATTCCCCGGGGGGACTAGCACAGATACGCAGTATTTT. Its protein is CASSLRFPGGTSTDTQYF.

CDR3 protein: CASSPAGGPGANVLTF. In nucleotides, the CDR3 is TGTGCCAGCAGCCCGGCGGGGGGGCCTGGGGCCAACGTCCTGACTTTC. This chain links TRBV2 with TRBJ2-6; 9 bases are shared with TRBD2. The CDR3 spans 16 residues. Trimming cost V 6 bases and J 2 bases; bases outside gene matches: 5. CDR1 is SNHLY and CDR2 is FYNNEI in the germline V gene.

V and J are TRBV19 and TRBJ2-3; 8 nucleotides line up with TRBD2. The ends lost 2 bases at V and 5 bases at J; junction bases unmatched: 15. Looked up from germline, CDR1 is LNHDA and CDR2 is SQIVND (reference sequence). The CDR3 has 18 amino acids. CDR3 region: CASSIPRSGTAQRDTQYF. The CDR3 DNA is TGTGCCAGTAGTATACCGCGTAGCGGGACGGCTCAAAGAGATACGCAGTATTTT.

The chain carries TRBV9 and TRBJ2-7; D perhaps matches TRBD2 (5 bases). The V gene's germline CDR1 is SGDLS and CDR2 YYNGEE. Trimming removed 1 base from V and 0 bases from J, with 17 bases in between. The CDR3 has 17 amino acids. The CDR3 DNA reads TGTGCCAGCAGCGTACCCCAAGATGGGGAGCCCTCCTACGAGCAGTACTTC. As protein: CASSVPQDGEPSYEQYF.